This T cell receptor (beta chain) appears in the sequencing data of a study of blood T cell repertoires in COVID-19. Study-level information: Sample material is recorded as cDNA or gDNA derived from T cells, B-cell-depleted T cells, or PBMCs.

In the authors' workflow: The assay estimated nucleated cells by amplifying reference gene primers. The assay was immunoSEQ multiplex PCR, and TCRdb's table has in-frame clones only and misses some. V and J calls plus clone size are reproduced from that table; the DNA served to infer D and trimming. This sample has fewer than 400,000 clones, with roughly 86% found just once. Trimming took 4 bases from V and 2 from J; bases not matched to a gene: 9. CDR1 SGHTA and CDR2 FQGNSA come from the germline V gene. CDR3 length: 17 residues. The sample was peripheral blood. This sequence was found in a human donor in a cohort sampled during active COVID-19. The V and J genes are TRBV7-2 and TRBJ2-5, with 11 bases matching TRBD2. The CDR3 sequence is CASSSLTSGGNQETQYF. The CDR3 DNA sequence: TGTGCCAGCAGCTCCCTAACTAGCGGGGGAAATCAAGAGACCCAGTACTTC.